This T cell receptor (beta chain) was recovered during a study of shared clonotypes between healthy human individuals. Overall study: Three plates each covered CD4 naive and memory; CD8 naive two, CD8 memory one. General observations from the study: The study found lower generation probabilities in non-shared clonotypes than in those shared by all four donors. A limitation of the genetic and exposure-history diversity represented arose from few donors.

Points on this clone: The antigen is not known.

Each cell subset's genomic DNA was divided evenly among several immunoSEQ plates. Clones were sequenced by immunoSEQ multiplex PCR, and TCRdb holds only the in-frame ones, with some missing. The sample includes around 1.4 million clones, approximately 98.5% of them seen just once. Sample: naive CD4+ T cells sorted from blood. The subset denotes: CD45RA+ positively selected. The TCR originated in a man aged 25-40 years in good health.

This CDR3 is CAISARGDTGELFF. CDR3 nucleotides: TGTGCCATCAGTGCTAGGGGAGATACCGGGGAGCTGTTTTTT. The V and J genes are TRBV10-3 and TRBJ2-2; the D call may be TRBD1 or TRBD2 (5 bases each). V was shortened by 4 bases and J by 5 bases, with 11 bases between the two germline ends. The CDR3 spans 14 residues. Germline-derived CDR1 and CDR2 are ENHRY and SYGVKD.